This T cell receptor beta chain is drawn from a study of radiation and T cells in renal cell carcinoma. Study details: Nephrectomy followed 15 Gy stereotactic body radiation by 4 weeks. Findings and limits, study-wide: In blood, top tumor clones expanded by 2 weeks, shrinking by 4.

The repertoire was sequenced with immunoSEQ multiplex PCR; TCRdb's copy has only in-frame clones and lacks some. The data show about 130,000 clones, around 82% seen once. This clone was seen a few times. Its specificity is not known. Documented time point: blood 2 weeks post-SBRT. Treatment noted: 15 Gy SBRT to primary tumor, nephrectomy 4 weeks later. Trimming cost V 2 bases and J 0 bases, with 10 bases left between them. This CDR3 contains 15 residues. The germline V gene has CDR1 LNHDA and CDR2 SQIVND (reference sequence). This TCR came from a man between 45 and 60 years old with renal cell carcinoma. The source material was blood, sampled from a patient whose treatment included radiotherapy and nephrectomy. The rearrangement links TRBV19 to TRBJ1-1; no clear D gene. This CDR3 is CASSIISTVNTEAFF. CDR3 coding DNA: TGTGCCAGTAGTATAATTTCAACAGTGAACACTGAAGCTTTCTTT.